This T cell receptor (beta chain) was sequenced in a study of cytomegalovirus exposure and HLA in healthy donors. The germline V gene encodes CDR1 SGHNT and CDR2 YYREEE (reference sequence). This CDR3 comprises 13 residues. The J segment lost 6 bases and the V segment lost 1 base, leaving 3 bases of the junction unmatched. Study results and caveats: Researchers reported that a few CMV-associated chains were confirmed in vitro as CMV antigen-specific. The study recorded 150 to 200 TCR beta chains that were cytomegalovirus-associated.

Here immunoSEQ multiplex PCR was the method, and the copy in TCRdb shows in-frame clones only, minus some. The data hold 67,000 or so clones, with 85% to 95% observed a single time. On this clone: No antigen is known for it.

The sequencing input was PBMCs. This clonotype was obtained from a man between 18 and 35 years old in good health and CMV-seropositive. The genes are TRBV5-4 and TRBJ2-7, with 8 bases that match TRBD2. The CDR3 DNA is TGTGCCAGCAGCTTGAGCGGGAGTGGCGAGCAGTACTTC. Translating it yields CASSLSGSGEQYF.